The text below deals with one T cell receptor beta chain. The data are from a study of blood T cell repertoires in COVID-19. Produced via immunoSEQ multiplex PCR; TCRdb's table is partial and in-frame only. This sample yields over 400,000 clones, of which 75% to 90% are seen a single time; over 1.1% belongs to the top ten. CDR1 and CDR2 (germline): KGHSH, LQKENI. V lost 2 bases, J lost 0 bases, and 17 bases lay in between. CDR3 size: 18 residues. The sequencing sample was made of peripheral blood. The receptor comes from a woman aged 30 to 39 with active or convalescent COVID-19. The J gene is TRBJ1-3, the V gene TRBV18; D is ambiguous. The CDR3 spells CASSPIPPAGSSGNTIYF. The CDR3 nucleotides read TGTGCCAGCTCACCAATACCCCCAGCAGGCAGCTCTGGAAACACCATATATTTT.